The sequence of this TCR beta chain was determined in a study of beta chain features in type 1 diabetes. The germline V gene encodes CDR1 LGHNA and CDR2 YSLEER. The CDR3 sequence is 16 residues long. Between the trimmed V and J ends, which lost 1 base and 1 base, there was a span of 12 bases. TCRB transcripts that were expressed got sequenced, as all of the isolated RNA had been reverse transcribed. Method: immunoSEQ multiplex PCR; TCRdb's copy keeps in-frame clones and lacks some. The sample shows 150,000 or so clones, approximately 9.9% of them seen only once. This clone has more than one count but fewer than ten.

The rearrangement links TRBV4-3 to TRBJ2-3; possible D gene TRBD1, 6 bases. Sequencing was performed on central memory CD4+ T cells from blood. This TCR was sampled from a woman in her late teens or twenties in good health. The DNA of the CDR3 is TGCGCCAGCAGCCAAGCCATGACAGGCGGCACAGATACGCAGTATTTT. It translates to CASSQAMTGGTDTQYF.